This passage covers 10 T cell receptor beta chains from one sample sequenced in a study of blood T cell repertoires in COVID-19. The repertoire was sequenced with immunoSEQ multiplex PCR; TCRdb's copy has only in-frame clones and lacks some. The sample has 150,000 or so clones; 70% to 90% are singletons. Sequences were obtained from peripheral blood. The receptors come from a human donor in a cohort sampled during active COVID-19.

The chain carries TRBV5-1 and TRBJ2-1, with D possibly TRBD1 on 6 matching bases. Germline V CDR1 and CDR2: SGHRS, YFSETQ. This CDR3 contains 14 residues. With 2 bases removed from V and 10 bases from J, the gap between germline ends came to 16 bases. DNA of the CDR3: TGCGCCAGCAGCTTTCCTGGCGCTCAGGGGGAGCAGTTCTTC. It encodes CASSFPGAQGEQFF.

This chain links TRBV9 with TRBJ2-3; 14 bases match TRBD2. There are 18 residues in the CDR3. Trimming at V came to 0 bases and at J to 3 bases, leaving 6 bases not matched to a gene. Germline V CDR1 and CDR2: SGDLS, YYNGEE. The CDR3 region is CASSVVVGTSGSTDTQYF. The DNA of the CDR3 is TGTGCCAGCAGCGTAGTAGTCGGGACTAGCGGGAGTACAGATACGCAGTATTTT. The entire variable domain, with the rest obtained from reference TRBV9 and TRBJ2-3, is as follows: DSGVTQTPKHLITATGQRVTLRCSPRSGDLSVYWYQQSLDQGLQFLIQYYNGEERAKGNILERFSAQQFPDLHSELNLSSLELGDSALYFCASSVVVGTSGSTDTQYFGPGTRLTVL.

V gene TRBV9 combines with J gene TRBJ2-3, with D possibly matching TRBD2 (8 bases). The CDR3 loop spans 17 amino acids. V was clipped by 0 bases and J by 2 bases, with 16 bases between them. The germline CDR1 and CDR2 sequences are SGDLS and YYNGEE. Here the CDR3 reads CASSVAGGGPSTDTQYF. The DNA for the CDR3 is TGTGCCAGCAGCGTAGCGGGAGGGGGCCCCTCCACAGATACGCAGTATTTT.

This chain uses TRBV5-5 with TRBJ1-5; TRBD1 might be the D (5 bases). The germline V gene encodes CDR1 SGHKS and CDR2 YYEKEE (reference sequence). This CDR3 is 18 amino acids long. Trimming stripped 0 bases from V and 0 bases from J, with 16 bases between. CDR3 DNA: TGTGCCAGCAGCTTGGTTCCCCGGGACTACGATAGCAATCAGCCCCAGCATTTT. Translation: CASSLVPRDYDSNQPQHF. Combining the CDR3 with reference TRBV5-5 and TRBJ1-5 gives the whole variable domain DAGVTQSPTHLIKTRGQQVTLRCSPISGHKSVSWYQQVLGQGPQFIFQYYEKEERGRGNFPDRFSARQFPNYSSELNVNALLLGDSALYLCASSLVPRDYDSNQPQHFGDGTRLSIL.

Only a few counts were recorded for this clone. The CDR3 here is CASSYSGDRGILNTEAFF. The CDR3 DNA sequence: TGTGCCAGCAGTTACTCTGGGGACAGGGGGATATTGAACACTGAAGCTTTCTTT. The chain couples TRBV6-2 or TRBV6-3 to TRBJ1-1, with TRBD1 matching over 11 bases. The CDR3 is made up of 18 amino acids. Per germline, CDR1 MNHEY and CDR2 SVGEGT. The V and J ends lost 0 bases and 0 bases, in that order; junction bases with no gene match: 6.

The genes are TRBV7-2 and TRBJ1-3, with no clear D. V shed 0 bases and J shed 0 bases, with 12 bases lying between them. Looked up from germline, CDR1 is SGHTA and CDR2 is FQGNSA. CDR3 length: 17 amino acids. The CDR3 DNA is TGTGCCAGCAGCTTAGCCAGGAACGGGGTCTCTGGAAACACCATATATTTT. Its protein is CASSLARNGVSGNTIYF. Using reference TRBV7-2 and TRBJ1-3 for the parts outside the CDR3, the full variable domain is GAGVSQSPSNKVTEKGKDVELRCDPISGHTALYWYRQSLGQGLEFLIYFQGNSAPDKSGLPSDRFSAERTGGSVSTLTIQRTQQEDSAVYLCASSLARNGVSGNTIYFGEGSWLTVV.

The chain carries TRBV5-6 and TRBJ2-1, with 9 nucleotides matching TRBD2. The germline V gene has CDR1 SGHDT and CDR2 YYEEEE. The CDR3 has 15 amino acids. Germline trimming cut 5 bases from V and 4 bases from J; bases unmatched to any gene: 7. CDR3 region: CASSLLAGVYNEQFF. CDR3 DNA sequence: TGTGCCAGCAGTCTACTAGCGGGCGTTTACAATGAGCAGTTCTTC.

As regards this clone: It is unclear where the CDR3 begins or ends on the DNA, so no DNA is shown, and the CDR3 is as TCRdb lists it. V is TRBV5-1 and J is TRBJ1-1; the table calls TRBD1, which could not be checked here. The CDR3 length equals 16 residues, ends included. The germline V gene has CDR1 SGHRS and CDR2 YFSETQ. The CDR3 sequence: CASSPVGPGTGTEAFF.

The V gene is TRBV14, the J gene TRBJ1-6; a possible D gene is TRBD1 (6 bases). This CDR3 spans 17 amino acids. V dropped 1 base and J dropped 2 bases, with 12 bases sitting between them. Germline CDR1 reads SGHDN; CDR2 reads FVKESK. The chain's CDR3 is CASSQVARDTYNSPLHF. The CDR3 DNA reads TGTGCCAGCAGCCAAGTCGCAAGGGACACCTATAATTCACCCCTCCACTTT.

The rearrangement joins TRBV4-1 to TRBJ1-2; D may be TRBD1 (6 bases). CDR1 is MGHRA and CDR2 is YSYEKL in the germline V gene. The CDR3 consists of 16 residues. The V gene lost 0 bases and the J gene lost 7 bases, with 18 bases spanning the gap. The CDR3: CASSQEETGRFAGYTF. The CDR3 DNA reads as TGCGCCAGCAGCCAAGAGGAAACAGGGCGATTCGCTGGCTACACCTTC.